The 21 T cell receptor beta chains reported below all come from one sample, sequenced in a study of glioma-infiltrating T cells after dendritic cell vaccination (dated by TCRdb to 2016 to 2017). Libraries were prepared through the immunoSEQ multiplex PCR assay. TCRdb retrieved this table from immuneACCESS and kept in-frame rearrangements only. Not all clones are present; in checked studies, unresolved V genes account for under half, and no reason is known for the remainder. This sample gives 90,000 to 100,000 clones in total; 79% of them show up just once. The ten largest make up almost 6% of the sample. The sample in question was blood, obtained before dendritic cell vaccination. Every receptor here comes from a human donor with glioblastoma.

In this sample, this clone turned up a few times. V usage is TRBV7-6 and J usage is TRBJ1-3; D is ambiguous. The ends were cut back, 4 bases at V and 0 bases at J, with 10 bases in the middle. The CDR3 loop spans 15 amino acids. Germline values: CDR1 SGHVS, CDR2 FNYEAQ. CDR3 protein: CASSSQTISGNTIYF. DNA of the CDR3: TGTGCCAGCAGCTCCCAGACAATCTCTGGAAACACCATATATTTT.

The CDR3 is CASSLTGGQGALGDGYTF. The CDR3 nucleotides are TGTGCCAGCAGCTTAACGGGGGGACAGGGGGCGCTCGGGGATGGCTACACCTTC. This chain uses TRBV7-3 with TRBJ1-2; TRBD1 matches 12 bases. This CDR3 is 18 amino acids long. V trimming: 0 bases; J trimming: 6 bases; junction bases outside the gene matches: 11. The germline CDR1 and CDR2 sequences are SGHTA and FQGTGA.

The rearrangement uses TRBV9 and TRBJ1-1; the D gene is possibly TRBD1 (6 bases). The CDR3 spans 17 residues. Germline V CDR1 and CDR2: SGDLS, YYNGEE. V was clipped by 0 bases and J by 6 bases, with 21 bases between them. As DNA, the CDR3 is TGTGCCAGCAGCGTAGGAGGATGGGCGGGGGCGCAGGCTGAAGCTTTCTTT. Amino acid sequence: CASSVGGWAGAQAEAFF.

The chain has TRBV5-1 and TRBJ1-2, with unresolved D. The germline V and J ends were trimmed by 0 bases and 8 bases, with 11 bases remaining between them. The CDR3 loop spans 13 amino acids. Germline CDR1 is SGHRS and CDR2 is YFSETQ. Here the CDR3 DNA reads TGCGCCAGCAGCTTGGAACCGCGCGAAGGCTACACCTTC. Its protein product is CASSLEPREGYTF.

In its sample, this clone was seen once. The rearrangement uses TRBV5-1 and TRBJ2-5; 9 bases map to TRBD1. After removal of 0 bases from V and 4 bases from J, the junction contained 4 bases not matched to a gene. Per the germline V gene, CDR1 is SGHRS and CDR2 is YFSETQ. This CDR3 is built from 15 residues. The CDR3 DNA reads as TGCGCCAGCAGCTTGGGACAGGGGGATCGAGAGACCCAGTACTTC. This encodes CASSLGQGDRETQYF.

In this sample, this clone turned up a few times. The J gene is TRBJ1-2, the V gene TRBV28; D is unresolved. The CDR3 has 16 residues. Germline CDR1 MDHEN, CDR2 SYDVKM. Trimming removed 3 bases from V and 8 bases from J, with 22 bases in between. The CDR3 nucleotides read TGTGCCAGCAGTTTGGGGAAGGGCCGCTCCCCGGGGGGCTACACCTTC. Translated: CASSLGKGRSPGGYTF.

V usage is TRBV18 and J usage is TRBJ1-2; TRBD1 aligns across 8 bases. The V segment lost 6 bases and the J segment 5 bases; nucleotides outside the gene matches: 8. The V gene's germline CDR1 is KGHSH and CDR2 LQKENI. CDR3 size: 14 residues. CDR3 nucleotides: TGTGCCAGCTCTCAGACAGGGGAGACTTATGGCTACACCTTC. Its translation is CASSQTGETYGYTF.

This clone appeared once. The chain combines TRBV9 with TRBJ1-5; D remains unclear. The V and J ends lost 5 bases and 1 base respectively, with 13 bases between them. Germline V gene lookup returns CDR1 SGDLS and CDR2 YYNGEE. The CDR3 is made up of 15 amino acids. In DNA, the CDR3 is TGTGCCAGCAGTTTGTCGGGGTTGAGCAATCAGCCCCAGCATTTT. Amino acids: CASSLSGLSNQPQHF.

CDR3 region: CASRHRGRDHEQYF. In DNA form, the CDR3 reads TGTGCCAGTAGGCACAGGGGGCGCGACCACGAGCAGTACTTC. The V call is TRBV19, the J call TRBJ2-7; 9 bases fit TRBD1. CDR1 is LNHDA, CDR2 SQIVND, per germline (reference sequence). The CDR3 runs to 14 residues. V gave up 6 bases and J gave up 5 bases; unmatched junction bases: 8.

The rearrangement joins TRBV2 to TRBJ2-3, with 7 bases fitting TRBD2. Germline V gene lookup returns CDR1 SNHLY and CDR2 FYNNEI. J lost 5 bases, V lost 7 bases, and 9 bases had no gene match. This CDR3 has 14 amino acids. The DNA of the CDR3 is TGTGCCAGCATGGGGGGGGTGTATAGAGATACGCAGTATTTT. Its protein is CASMGGVYRDTQYF. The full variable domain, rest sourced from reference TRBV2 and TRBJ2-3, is EPEVTQTPSHQVTQMGQEVILRCVPISNHLYFYWYRQILGQKVEFLVSFYNNEISEKSEIFDDQFSVERPDGSNFTLKIRSTKLEDSAMYFCASMGGVYRDTQYFGPGTRLTVL.

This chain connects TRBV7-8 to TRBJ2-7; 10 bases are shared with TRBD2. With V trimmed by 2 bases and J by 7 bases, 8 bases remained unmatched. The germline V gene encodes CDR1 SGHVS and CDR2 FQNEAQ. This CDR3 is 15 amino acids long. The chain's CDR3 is CASSLRLAGVGEQYF. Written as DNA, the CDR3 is TGTGCCAGCAGCTTACGGCTAGCGGGAGTGGGTGAGCAGTACTTC. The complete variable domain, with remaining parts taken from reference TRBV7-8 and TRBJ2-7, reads GAGVSQSPRYKVAKRGQDVALRCDPISGHVSLFWYQQALGQGPEFLTYFQNEAQLDKSGLPSDRFFAERPEGSVSTLKIQRTQQEDSAVYLCASSLRLAGVGEQYFGPGTRLTVT.

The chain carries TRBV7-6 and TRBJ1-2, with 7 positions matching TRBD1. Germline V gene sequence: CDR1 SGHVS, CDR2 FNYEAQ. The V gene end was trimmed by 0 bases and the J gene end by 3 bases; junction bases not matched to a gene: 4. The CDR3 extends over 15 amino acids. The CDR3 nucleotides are TGTGCCAGCAGCTTAGCGGTGGGACAGCACTATGGCTACACCTTC. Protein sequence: CASSLAVGQHYGYTF.

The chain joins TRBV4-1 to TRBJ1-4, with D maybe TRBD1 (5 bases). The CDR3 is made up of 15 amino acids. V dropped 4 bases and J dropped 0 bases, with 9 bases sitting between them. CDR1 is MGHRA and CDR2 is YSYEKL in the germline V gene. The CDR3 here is CASSPSGATNEKLFF. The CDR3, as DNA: TGCGCCAGCAGCCCCTCGGGGGCAACTAATGAAAAACTGTTTTTT.

CDR3 DNA: TGTGCCTGGAGTCGCGGAAATCAGCCCCAGCATTTT. It codes for CAWSRGNQPQHF. V and J are TRBV30 and TRBJ1-5; no clear D. Trimming took 2 bases from V and 4 from J, leaving 6 bases between them. Germline loops: CDR1 GTSNPN, CDR2 SVGIG (reference sequence). CDR3 length equals 12 residues.

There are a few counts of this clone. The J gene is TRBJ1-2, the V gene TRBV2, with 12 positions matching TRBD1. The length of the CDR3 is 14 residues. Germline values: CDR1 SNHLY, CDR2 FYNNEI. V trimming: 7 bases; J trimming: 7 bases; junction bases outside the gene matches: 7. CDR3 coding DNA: TGTGCCAGCATTCCTAGGGACAGGGGGCCTGGCTACACCTTC. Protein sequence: CASIPRDRGPGYTF.

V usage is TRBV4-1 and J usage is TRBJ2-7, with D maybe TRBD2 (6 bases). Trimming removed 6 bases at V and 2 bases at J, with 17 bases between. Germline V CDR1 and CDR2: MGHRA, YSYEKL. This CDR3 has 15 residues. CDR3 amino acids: CASSPTGTRAYEQYF. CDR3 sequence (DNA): TGCGCCAGCAGTCCTACCGGGACTCGAGCCTACGAGCAGTACTTC.

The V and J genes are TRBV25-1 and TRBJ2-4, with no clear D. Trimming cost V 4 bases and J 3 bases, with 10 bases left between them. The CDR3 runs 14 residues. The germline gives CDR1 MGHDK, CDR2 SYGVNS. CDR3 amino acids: CASSVRIHKNIQYF. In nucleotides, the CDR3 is TGTGCCAGCAGTGTACGAATACACAAAAACATTCAGTACTTC.

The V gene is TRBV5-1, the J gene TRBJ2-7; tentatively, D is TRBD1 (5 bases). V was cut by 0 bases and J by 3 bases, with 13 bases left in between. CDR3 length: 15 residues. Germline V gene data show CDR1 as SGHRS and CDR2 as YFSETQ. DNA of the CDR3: TGCGCCAGCAGCTTGGTAGTAGGGGAAGGCTACGAGCAGTACTTC. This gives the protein CASSLVVGEGYEQYF.

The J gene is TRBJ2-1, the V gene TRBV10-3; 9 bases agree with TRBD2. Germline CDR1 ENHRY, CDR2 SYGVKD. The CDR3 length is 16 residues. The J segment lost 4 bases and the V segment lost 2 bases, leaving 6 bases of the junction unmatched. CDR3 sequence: CAISEGGSGSYNEQFF. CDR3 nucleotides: TGTGCCATCAGTGAGGGGGGTAGCGGGAGTTACAATGAGCAGTTCTTC.

CDR3 nucleotide sequence: TGCGCCAGCAGCGGGGAACTTCGCGAAAAACTGTTTTTT. As protein: CASSGELREKLFF. This chain connects TRBV10-2 to TRBJ1-4; unclear D gene. Germline V lookup: CDR1 WSHSY, CDR2 SAAADI. The CDR3 is 13 amino acids. V shed 6 bases and J shed 8 bases, with 13 bases lying between them.

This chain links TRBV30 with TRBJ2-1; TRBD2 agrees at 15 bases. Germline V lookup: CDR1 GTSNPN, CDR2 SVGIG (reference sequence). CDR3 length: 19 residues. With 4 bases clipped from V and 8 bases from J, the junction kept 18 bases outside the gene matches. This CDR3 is CAWNDAGLAGGGGGDEQFF. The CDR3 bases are TGTGCCTGGAATGATGCGGGACTAGCGGGAGGTGGCGGGGGCGATGAGCAGTTCTTC.